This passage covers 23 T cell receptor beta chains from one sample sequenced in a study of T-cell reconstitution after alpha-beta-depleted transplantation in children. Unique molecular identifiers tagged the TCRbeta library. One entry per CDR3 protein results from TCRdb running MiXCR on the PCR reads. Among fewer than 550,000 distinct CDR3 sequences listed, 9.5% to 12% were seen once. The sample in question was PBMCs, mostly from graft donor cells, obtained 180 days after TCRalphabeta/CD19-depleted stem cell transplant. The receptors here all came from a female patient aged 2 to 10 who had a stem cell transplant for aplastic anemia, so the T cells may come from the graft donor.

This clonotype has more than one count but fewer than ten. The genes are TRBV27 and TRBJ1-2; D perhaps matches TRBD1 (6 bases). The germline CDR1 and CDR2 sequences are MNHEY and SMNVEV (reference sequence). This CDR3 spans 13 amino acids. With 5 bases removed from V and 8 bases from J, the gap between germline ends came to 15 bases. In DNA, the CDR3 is TGTGCCAGCAGTCGTAATGCAGGGGACGGCTACACCTTC. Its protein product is CASSRNAGDGYTF.

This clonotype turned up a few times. The CDR3 nucleotides read TGCAGTGCTAGGCCCACAGGGGAGGCTAACTATGGCTACACCTTC. The encoded protein is CSARPTGEANYGYTF. V and J are TRBV20-1 and TRBJ1-2; 7 bases map to TRBD1. The CDR3 has 15 residues. V lost 3 bases, J lost 0 bases, and 7 bases stayed unmatched. Germline lookup yields CDR1 DFQATT and CDR2 SNEGSKA (reference sequence).

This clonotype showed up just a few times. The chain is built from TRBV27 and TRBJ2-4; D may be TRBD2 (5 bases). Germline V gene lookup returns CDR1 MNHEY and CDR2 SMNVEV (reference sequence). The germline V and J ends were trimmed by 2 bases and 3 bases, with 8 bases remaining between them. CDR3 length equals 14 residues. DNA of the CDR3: TGTGCCAGCAGTTTAATCCGGGACAAAAACATTCAGTACTTC. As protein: CASSLIRDKNIQYF.

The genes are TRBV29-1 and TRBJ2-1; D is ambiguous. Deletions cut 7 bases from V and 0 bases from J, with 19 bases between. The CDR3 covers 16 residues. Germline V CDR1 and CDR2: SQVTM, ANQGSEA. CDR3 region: CSAESRRAYSYNEQFF. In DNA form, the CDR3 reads TGCAGCGCCGAGTCAAGAAGGGCGTACTCCTACAATGAGCAGTTCTTC.

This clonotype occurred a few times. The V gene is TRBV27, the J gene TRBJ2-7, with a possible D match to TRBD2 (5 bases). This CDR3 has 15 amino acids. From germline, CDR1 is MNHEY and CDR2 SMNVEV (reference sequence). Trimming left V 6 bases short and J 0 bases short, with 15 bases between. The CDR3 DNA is TGTGCCAGCAGCCGAGCGGTCTGGCGCTCCTACGAGCAGTACTTC. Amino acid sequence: CASSRAVWRSYEQYF.

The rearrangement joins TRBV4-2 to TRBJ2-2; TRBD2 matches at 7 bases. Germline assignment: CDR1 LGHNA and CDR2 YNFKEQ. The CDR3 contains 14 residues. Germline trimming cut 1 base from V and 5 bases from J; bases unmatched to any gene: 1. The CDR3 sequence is CASSQVSGTGELFF. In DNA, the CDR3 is TGTGCCAGCAGCCAAGTTAGCGGGACCGGGGAGCTGTTTTTT.

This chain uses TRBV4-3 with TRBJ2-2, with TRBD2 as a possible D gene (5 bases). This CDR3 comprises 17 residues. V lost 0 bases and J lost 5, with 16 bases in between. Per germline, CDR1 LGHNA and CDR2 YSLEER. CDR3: CASSQDLMGVRTGELFF. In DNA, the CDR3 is TGCGCCAGCAGCCAAGATCTAATGGGAGTTCGGACCGGGGAGCTGTTTTTT.

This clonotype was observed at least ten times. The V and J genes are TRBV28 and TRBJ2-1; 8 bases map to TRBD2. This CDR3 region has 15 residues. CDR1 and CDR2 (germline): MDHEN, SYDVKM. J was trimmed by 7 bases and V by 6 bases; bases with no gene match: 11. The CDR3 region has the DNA TGTGCCAGCAGCCGGACCGGGGCGGGAGGAAATGAGCAGTTCTTC. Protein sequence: CASSRTGAGGNEQFF.

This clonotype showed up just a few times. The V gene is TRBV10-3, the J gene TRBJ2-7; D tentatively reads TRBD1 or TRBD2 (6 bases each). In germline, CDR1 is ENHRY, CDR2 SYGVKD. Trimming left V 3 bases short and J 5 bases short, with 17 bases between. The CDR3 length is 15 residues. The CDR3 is CAISEQGPRDHEQYF. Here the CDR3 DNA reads TGTGCCATCAGTGAACAGGGACCGCGGGACCACGAGCAGTACTTC.

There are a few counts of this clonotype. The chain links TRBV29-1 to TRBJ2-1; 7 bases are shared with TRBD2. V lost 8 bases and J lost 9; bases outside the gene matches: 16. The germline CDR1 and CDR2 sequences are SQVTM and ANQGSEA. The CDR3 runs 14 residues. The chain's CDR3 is CSSFLSGKWSEQFF. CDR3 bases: TGCAGCTCCTTCCTAAGCGGGAAGTGGAGTGAGCAGTTCTTC.

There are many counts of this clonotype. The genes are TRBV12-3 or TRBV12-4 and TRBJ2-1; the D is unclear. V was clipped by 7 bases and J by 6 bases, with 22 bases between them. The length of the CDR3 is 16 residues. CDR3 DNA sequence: TGTGCCAGCACCTTTGGACCGGCGCTTCTGGGCAATGAGCAGTTCTTC. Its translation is CASTFGPALLGNEQFF.

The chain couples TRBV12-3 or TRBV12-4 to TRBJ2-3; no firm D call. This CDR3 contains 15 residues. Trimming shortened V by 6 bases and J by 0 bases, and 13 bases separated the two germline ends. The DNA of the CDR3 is TGTGCCAGCAGAGCAGGTGTATCTAGCACAGATACGCAGTATTTT. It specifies CASRAGVSSTDTQYF.

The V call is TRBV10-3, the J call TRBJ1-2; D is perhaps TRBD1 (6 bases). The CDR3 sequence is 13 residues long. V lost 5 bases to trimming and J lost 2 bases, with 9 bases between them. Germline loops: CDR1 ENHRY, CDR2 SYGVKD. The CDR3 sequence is CAISQGFNYGYTF. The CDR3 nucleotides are TGTGCCATCAGTCAGGGGTTCAACTATGGCTACACCTTC.

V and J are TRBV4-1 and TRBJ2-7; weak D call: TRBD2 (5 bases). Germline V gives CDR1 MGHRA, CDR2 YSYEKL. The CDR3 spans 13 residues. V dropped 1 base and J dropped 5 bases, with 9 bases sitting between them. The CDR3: CASSQVPRDEQYV. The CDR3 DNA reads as TGCGCCAGCAGCCAAGTGCCGAGGGACGAGCAGTACGTC.

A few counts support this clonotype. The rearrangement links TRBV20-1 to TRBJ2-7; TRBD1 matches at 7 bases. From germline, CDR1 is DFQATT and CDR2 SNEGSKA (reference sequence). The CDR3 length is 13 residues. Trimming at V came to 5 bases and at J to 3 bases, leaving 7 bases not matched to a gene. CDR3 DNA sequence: TGCAGTGCTTCGACAGGGAGAGGCTACGAGCAGTACTTC. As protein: CSASTGRGYEQYF.

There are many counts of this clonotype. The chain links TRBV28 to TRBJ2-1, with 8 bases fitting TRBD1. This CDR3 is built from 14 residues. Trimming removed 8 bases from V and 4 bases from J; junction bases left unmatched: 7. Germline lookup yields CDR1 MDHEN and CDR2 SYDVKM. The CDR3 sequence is CASGQGRPYNEQFF. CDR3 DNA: TGTGCCAGCGGACAGGGAAGACCTTACAATGAGCAGTTCTTC.

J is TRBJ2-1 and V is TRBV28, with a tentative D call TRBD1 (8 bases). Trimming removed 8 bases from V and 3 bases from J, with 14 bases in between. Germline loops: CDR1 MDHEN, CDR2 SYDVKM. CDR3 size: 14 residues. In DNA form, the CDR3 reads TGTGCCAGCTCCCACAGGGGGGGCTACAATGAGCAGTTCTTC. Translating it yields CASSHRGGYNEQFF. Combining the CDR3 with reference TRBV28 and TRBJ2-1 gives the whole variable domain DVKVTQSSRYLVKRTGEKVFLECVQDMDHENMFWYRQDPGLGLRLIYFSYDVKMKEKGDIPEGYSVSREKKERFSLILESASTNQTSMYLCASSHRGGYNEQFFGPGTRLTVL.

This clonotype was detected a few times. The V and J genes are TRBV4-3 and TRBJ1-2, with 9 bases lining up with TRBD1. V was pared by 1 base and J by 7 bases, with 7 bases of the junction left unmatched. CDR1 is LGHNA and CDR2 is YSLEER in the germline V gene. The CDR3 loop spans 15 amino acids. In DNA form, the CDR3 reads TGCGCCAGCAGCCAAGTGGGGGACAGGGAAGTTGGCTACACCTTC. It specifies CASSQVGDREVGYTF.

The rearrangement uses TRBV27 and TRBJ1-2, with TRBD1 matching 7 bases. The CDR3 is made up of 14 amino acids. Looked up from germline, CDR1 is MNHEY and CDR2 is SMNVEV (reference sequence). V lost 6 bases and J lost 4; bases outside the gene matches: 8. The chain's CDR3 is CASSPSTGTYGYTF. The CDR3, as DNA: TGTGCCAGCAGCCCTTCGACAGGGACCTATGGCTACACCTTC.

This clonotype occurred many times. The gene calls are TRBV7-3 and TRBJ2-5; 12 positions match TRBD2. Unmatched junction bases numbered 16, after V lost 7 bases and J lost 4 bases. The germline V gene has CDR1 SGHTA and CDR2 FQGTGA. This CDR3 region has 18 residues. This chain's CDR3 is CASIRGLAGGPLGETQYF. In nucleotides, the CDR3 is TGTGCCAGCATTCGGGGGCTAGCGGGGGGGCCTTTGGGAGAGACCCAGTACTTC.

This CDR3 reads CASSQGPGQGATDTQYF. CDR3 bases: TGCGCCAGCAGCCAAGGGCCGGGACAGGGGGCGACAGATACGCAGTATTTT. The chain joins TRBV4-3 to TRBJ2-3; the match to TRBD1 covers 12 bases. The germline CDR1 and CDR2 sequences are LGHNA and YSLEER. V gave up 1 base and J gave up 3 bases; unmatched junction bases: 5. The CDR3 is made up of 17 amino acids.

Written as DNA, the CDR3 is TGCGCCAGCAGCTTAATAGCGGGAGGCGGGAGCTCCTACAATGAGCAGTTCTTC. Its translation: CASSLIAGGGSSYNEQFF. This chain joins TRBV5-1 and TRBJ2-1, with 10 bases fitting TRBD2. This CDR3 is 18 amino acids long. Per germline, CDR1 SGHRS and CDR2 YFSETQ. Losses at the gene ends were 2 bases for V and 0 bases for J; bases not matched to a gene: 8.

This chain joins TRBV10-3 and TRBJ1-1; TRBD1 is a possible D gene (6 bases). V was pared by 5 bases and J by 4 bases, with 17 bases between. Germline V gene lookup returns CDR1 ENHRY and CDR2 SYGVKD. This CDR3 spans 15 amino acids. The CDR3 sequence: CAISPVGGGRTEAFF. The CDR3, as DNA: TGTGCCATCAGTCCCGTGGGGGGCGGGCGCACTGAAGCTTTCTTT.